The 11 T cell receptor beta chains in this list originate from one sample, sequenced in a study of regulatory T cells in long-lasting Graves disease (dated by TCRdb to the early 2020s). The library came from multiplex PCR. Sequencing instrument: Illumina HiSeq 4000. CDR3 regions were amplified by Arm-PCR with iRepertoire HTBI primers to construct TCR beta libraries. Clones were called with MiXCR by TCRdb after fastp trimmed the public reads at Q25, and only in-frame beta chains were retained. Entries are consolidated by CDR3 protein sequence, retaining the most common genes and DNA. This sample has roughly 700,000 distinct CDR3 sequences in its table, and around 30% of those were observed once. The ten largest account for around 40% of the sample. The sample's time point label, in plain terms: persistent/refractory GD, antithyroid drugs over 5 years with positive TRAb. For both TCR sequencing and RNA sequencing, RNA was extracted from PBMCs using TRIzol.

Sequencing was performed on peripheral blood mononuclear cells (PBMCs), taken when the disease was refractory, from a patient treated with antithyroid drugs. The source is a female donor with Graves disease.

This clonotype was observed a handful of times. Here the CDR3 DNA reads TGTGCCAGCAGCTACCGCGGGGGGAATTTCGAGCAGTACTTC. This gives the protein CASSYRGGNFEQYF. This chain uses TRBV9 with TRBJ2-7; 8 positions match TRBD2. Per germline, CDR1 SGDLS and CDR2 YYNGEE. The CDR3 sequence is 14 residues long. J was trimmed by 6 bases and V by 4 bases; bases with no gene match: 9.

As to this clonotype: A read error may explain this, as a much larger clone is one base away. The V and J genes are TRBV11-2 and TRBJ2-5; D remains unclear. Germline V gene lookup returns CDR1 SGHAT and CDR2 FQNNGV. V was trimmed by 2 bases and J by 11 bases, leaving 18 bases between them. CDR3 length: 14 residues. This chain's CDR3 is CASSLSRRNYGQYF. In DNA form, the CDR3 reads TGTGCCAGCAGCTTAAGTAGGCGGAACTACGGGCAGTACTTC. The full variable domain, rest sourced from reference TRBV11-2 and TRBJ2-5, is EAGVAQSPRYKIIEKRQSVAFWCNPISGHATLYWYQQILGQGPKLLIQFQNNGVVDDSQLPKDRFSAERLKGVDSTLKIQPAKLEDSAVYLCASSLSRRNYGQYFGPGTRLLVL.

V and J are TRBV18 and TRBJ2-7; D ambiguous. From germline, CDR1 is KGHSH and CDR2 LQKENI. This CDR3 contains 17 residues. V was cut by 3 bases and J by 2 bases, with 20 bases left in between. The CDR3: CASSPYGPGSSTYEQYF. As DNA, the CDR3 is TGTGCCAGCTCACCTTATGGCCCGGGCTCCTCAACCTACGAGCAGTACTTC.

The CDR3 sequence: CSSTSGTTTEAFF. Here the CDR3 DNA reads TGCAGCTCCACATCCGGGACGACCACTGAAGCTTTCTTT. The chain employs TRBV29-1 and TRBJ1-1; D perhaps matches TRBD1 (5 bases). CDR1 is SQVTM, CDR2 ANQGSEA, per germline. This CDR3 spans 13 amino acids. V was pared by 8 bases and J by 4 bases, with 17 bases between. Together with reference TRBV29-1 and TRBJ1-1, the CDR3 gives the full variable domain: SAVISQKPSRDICQRGTSLTIQCQVDSQVTMMFWYRQQPGQSLTLIATANQGSEATYESGFVIDKFPISRPNLTFSTLTVSNMSPEDSSIYLCSSTSGTTTEAFFGQGTRLTVV.

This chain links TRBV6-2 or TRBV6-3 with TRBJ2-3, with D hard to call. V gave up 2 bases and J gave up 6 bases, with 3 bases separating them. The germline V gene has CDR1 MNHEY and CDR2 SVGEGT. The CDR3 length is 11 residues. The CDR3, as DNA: TGTGCCAGCAGTTACCGTGATACGCAGTATTTT. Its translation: CASSYRDTQYF.

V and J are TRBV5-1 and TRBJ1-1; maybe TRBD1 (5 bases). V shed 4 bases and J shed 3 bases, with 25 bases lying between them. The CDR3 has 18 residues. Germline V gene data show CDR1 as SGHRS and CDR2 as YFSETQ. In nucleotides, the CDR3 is TGCGCCAGCAGCCAATCAAGGGGAGTGGGCGCGACGGACACTGAAGCTTTCTTT. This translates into CASSQSRGVGATDTEAFF.

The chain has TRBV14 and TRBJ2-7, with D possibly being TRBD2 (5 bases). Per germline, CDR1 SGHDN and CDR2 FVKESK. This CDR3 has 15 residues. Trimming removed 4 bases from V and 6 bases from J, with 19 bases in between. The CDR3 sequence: CASSLSSGIWGEQYF. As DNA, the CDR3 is TGTGCCAGCAGCCTCTCTTCGGGGATCTGGGGCGAGCAGTACTTC.

CDR3 in DNA: TGTGCCAGCAGCTTCCTAATTGGGACTAGCGGGAGTGGTGTGGCAGAGACCCAGTACTTC. Translated: CASSFLIGTSGSGVAETQYF. The chain has TRBV7-9 and TRBJ2-5; 14 bases are a match to TRBD2. The germline gives CDR1 SEHNR, CDR2 FQNEAQ (reference sequence). CDR3 length: 20 residues. V trimming: 3 bases; J trimming: 4 bases; junction bases outside the gene matches: 16.

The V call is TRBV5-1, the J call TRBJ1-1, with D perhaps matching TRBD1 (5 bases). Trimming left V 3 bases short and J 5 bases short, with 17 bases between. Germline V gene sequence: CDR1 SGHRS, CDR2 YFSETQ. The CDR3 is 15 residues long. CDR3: CASSYRQTGGTEAFF. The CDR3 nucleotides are TGCGCCAGCAGCTACAGACAGACTGGTGGGACTGAAGCTTTCTTT.

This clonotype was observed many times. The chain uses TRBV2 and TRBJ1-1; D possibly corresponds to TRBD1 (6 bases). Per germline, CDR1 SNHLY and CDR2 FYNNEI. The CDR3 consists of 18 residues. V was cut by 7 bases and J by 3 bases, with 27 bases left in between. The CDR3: CASIEKLGATPGYTEAFF. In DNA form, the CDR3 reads TGTGCCAGCATCGAAAAACTGGGGGCCACCCCGGGATACACTGAAGCTTTCTTT.

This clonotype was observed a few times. This CDR3 reads CSAGDRGSPLHF. The CDR3 nucleotides are TGCAGTGCTGGGGACAGGGGGTCACCCCTCCACTTT. The rearrangement uses TRBV20-1 and TRBJ1-6; 11 bases map to TRBD1. V dropped 5 bases and J dropped 10; count of bases not matched to a gene: 1. In germline, CDR1 is DFQATT, CDR2 SNEGSKA (reference sequence). This CDR3 is built from 12 residues.